This passage covers 10 T cell receptor beta chains from one sample sequenced in a study of T cell clonality in common variable immunodeficiency (dated by TCRdb to the mid-2010s). The protocol used for the library was the immunoSEQ multiplex PCR assay. Sourced from immuneACCESS, this table was stored by TCRdb with only in-frame sequences that have V and J called. A share of the clones is absent; for the studies checked, an unresolved V gene accounts for under half, and the remainder has no known explanation. The table for this sample lists fewer than 65,000 clones, none of them counted only once. Roughly 0.84% of the sample is held by the ten biggest clonotypes. Specimen: peripheral blood mononuclear cells. Receptor source: a person aged 18-69 years in good health.

There are many counts of this clone. The missing CDR3 end, 3 residues past where the read stops, is filled in from the germline J gene. The chain is built from TRBV18 and TRBJ2-2; possibly TRBD2 for D (5 bases). Germline loops: CDR1 KGHSH, CDR2 LQKENI. This CDR3 has 15 amino acids. Trimming removed 5 bases at V and 1 base at J, with 11 bases between. CDR3 region: CASSGDEGNTGELFF. The CDR3 bases that were read are TGTGCCAGCTCAGGAGACGAGGGGAACACCGGGGAG.

Points on this clone: The read ends 3 residues shy of where the CDR3 ends; the end is completed using the germline J gene. The chain combines TRBV11-2 with TRBJ2-5; 8 nucleotides line up with TRBD2. With 4 bases clipped from V and 0 bases from J, the junction kept 4 bases outside the gene matches. This CDR3 spans 15 amino acids. CDR1 and CDR2 from the germline V gene are SGHAT and FQNNGV. The CDR3 bases that were read are TGTGCCAGCAGCTATAGCGGGGAGTACCAAGAGACC. It yields the protein CASSYSGEYQET. The CDR3 in its entirety is CASSYSGEYQETQYF. The full variable domain, in which reference TRBV11-2 and TRBJ2-5 provide the parts outside the CDR3, is EAGVAQSPRYKIIEKRQSVAFWCNPISGHATLYWYQQILGQGPKLLIQFQNNGVVDDSQLPKDRFSAERLKGVDSTLKIQPAKLEDSAVYLCASSYSGEYQETQYFGPGTRLLVL.

This clone was seen repeatedly, ten times or more. Sequencing ends 3 residues short of the CDR3 end; the germline J gene provides the rest. This sequence joins TRBV20-1 and TRBJ1-5, with D possibly matching TRBD1 (6 bases). The length of the CDR3 is 14 residues. The germline V gene has CDR1 DFQATT and CDR2 SNEGSKA (reference sequence). The V gene lost 6 bases and the J gene lost 1 base, with 13 bases spanning the gap. The CDR3 loop is CSARLTGSNQPQHF. CDR3 bases read: TGCAGTGCCAGACTGACAGGCAGCAATCAGCCC.

The sample holds many counts of this clone. The read ends 3 residues early relative to the CDR3; the germline J gene fills the gap. This rearrangement joins TRBV19 to TRBJ2-4; 7 bases are shared with TRBD2. After removal of 1 base from V and 9 bases from J, the junction contained 6 bases not matched to a gene. CDR3 length: 14 residues. Germline CDR1 is LNHDA and CDR2 is SQIVND (reference sequence). The CDR3 protein is CASSIGTSWSIQYF. The CDR3 bases that were read are TGTGCCAGTAGTATAGGGACTAGTTGGAGCATT.

Ten or more counts support this clone. Partial CDR3 DNA: TGCAGTGCTAGCCCACGGGCTAACTATGGC. Its protein is CSASPRANYG. The full CDR3 sequence reads CSASPRANYGYTF. The chain combines TRBV20-1 with TRBJ1-2; D is undetermined. The CDR3 end lies 3 residues beyond the end of the read and is filled in from the germline J gene. Trimming left V 3 bases short and J 0 bases short, with 8 bases between. CDR3 length: 13 amino acids. The V gene's germline CDR1 is DFQATT and CDR2 SNEGSKA (reference sequence).

This clone was counted at least ten times. CDR3 DNA, as far as it was read: TGTGCCAGCAGTTGGACAGGGTTGGGATACGGGACC. Its translation: CASSWTGLGYGT. The whole CDR3 sequence is CASSWTGLGYGTQYF. The chain joins TRBV28 to TRBJ2-5; 8 nucleotides agree with TRBD1. The read terminates 3 residues before the CDR3 end, so the remaining end is supplied by the germline J gene. J gave up 7 bases and V 4 bases, and 11 bases lay outside the gene matches. Germline loops: CDR1 MDHEN, CDR2 SYDVKM. This CDR3 contains 15 residues.

This clone was counted many times. The observed sequence ends 3 residues before the CDR3 terminus, with the missing tail filled in from the germline J gene. The chain is built from TRBV6-4 and TRBJ2-2; D gene ambiguous. Trimming removed 3 bases at V and 7 bases at J, with 9 bases between. Germline V gene lookup returns CDR1 MRHNA and CDR2 SNTAGT. This CDR3 has 13 residues. The part of the CDR3 DNA that was read is TGTGCCAGCAGTGAAGAGGCAAGCGGGGAG. Translated: CASSEEASGE. The whole CDR3 protein reads CASSEEASGELFF.

This clone was recorded a few times. The read comes to an end 3 residues before the CDR3 does, leaving the germline J gene to fill in the end. V gene TRBV2 combines with J gene TRBJ2-5; D is unclear. This CDR3 is 12 amino acids long. Germline CDR1 is SNHLY and CDR2 is FYNNEI. The sequenced CDR3 bases are TGTGCCAGCACTGGCGGAGTCGGTACC. Translation: CASTGGVGT. The CDR3 in full is CASTGGVGTQYF.

This clone was seen many times. The junction differs from germline at one of its ends, possibly a read error. The read comes to an end 3 residues before the CDR3 does, leaving the germline J gene to fill in the end. The chain uses TRBV4-2 and TRBJ2-2; 7 bases align to TRBD1. The CDR3 is made up of 17 amino acids. Germline assignment: CDR1 LGHNA and CDR2 YNFKEQ. The sequenced part of the CDR3 DNA is TGCGCCAGCAGCCAAGACGTCACAGGGGCTGGGACCGGGGAG. Encoded protein: CASSQDVTGAGTGE. The whole CDR3 reads CASSQDVTGAGTGELFF.

This clone was detected ten times or more. Sequencing ends 3 residues short of the CDR3 end; the germline J gene provides the rest. This rearrangement joins TRBV5-5 to TRBJ2-5; 9 bases fit TRBD1. Germline lookup yields CDR1 SGHKS and CDR2 YYEKEE (reference sequence). The V gene end was trimmed by 2 bases and the J gene end by 5 bases; junction bases not matched to a gene: 7. The CDR3 is made up of 15 amino acids. CDR3 DNA, as far as it was read: TGTGCCAGCAGCTTCCCACAGGGGGCCTGGGAGACC. It codes for CASSFPQGAWET. The entire CDR3 is CASSFPQGAWETQYF.